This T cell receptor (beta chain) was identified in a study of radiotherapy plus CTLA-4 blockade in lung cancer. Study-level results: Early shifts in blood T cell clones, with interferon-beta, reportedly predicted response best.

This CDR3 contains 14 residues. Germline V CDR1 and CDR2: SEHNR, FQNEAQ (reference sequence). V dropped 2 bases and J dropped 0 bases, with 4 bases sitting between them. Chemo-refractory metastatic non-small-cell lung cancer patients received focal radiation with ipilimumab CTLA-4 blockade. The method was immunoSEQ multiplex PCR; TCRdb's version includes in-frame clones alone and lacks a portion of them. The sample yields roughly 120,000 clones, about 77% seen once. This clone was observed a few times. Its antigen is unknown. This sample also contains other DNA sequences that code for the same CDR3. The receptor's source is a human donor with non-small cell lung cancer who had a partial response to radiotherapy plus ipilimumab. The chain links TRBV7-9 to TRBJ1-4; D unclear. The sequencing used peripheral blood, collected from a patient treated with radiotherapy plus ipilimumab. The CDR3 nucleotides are TGTGCCAGCAGCTTAACAGCAACTAATGAAAAACTGTTTTTT. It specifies CASSLTATNEKLFF.